The rows below give T cell receptor beta chains drawn from one sample of a study of blood T cell repertoires in COVID-19. Data came from immunoSEQ multiplex PCR; TCRdb stores just in-frame clones and leaves some out. Of 300,000 to 400,000 clones in the sample, about 88% were seen once. Sequencing input: PBMCs or T cells enriched from blood (not recorded which). The receptors derive from a woman aged 30 to 39 who had recovered from COVID-19. Both conserved end residues are part of each CDR3. A D gene is named only where the DNA matches it firmly. Size values are once, few and many counts, or a class for expanded clones, and some rows have none.

clone_size	v_call	d_call	j_call	cdr3_aa	cdr3_nt
.	TRBV27	TRBD1	TRBJ2-7	CASSTRTGGPYEQYF	TGTGCCAGCAGTACCCGGACAGGCGGTCCCTACGAGCAGTACTTC
.	TRBV27	TRBD1	TRBJ2-6	CASSFSGTGSSGANVLTF	TGTGCCAGCAGTTTTAGTGGGACAGGAAGCTCTGGGGCCAACGTCCTGACTTTC
.	TRBV7-2	.	TRBJ1-5	CASSEDVERPQHF	TGTGCCAGCAGCGAAGATGTGGAGCGGCCCCAGCATTTT
.	TRBV27	.	TRBJ2-3	CASSLLTETSTDTQYF	TGTGCCAGCAGTTTACTCACTGAGACTAGCACAGATACGCAGTATTTT
.	TRBV2	.	TRBJ1-1	CASRRESRLNTEAFF	TGTGCCAGCCGGAGGGAATCCCGATTGAACACTGAAGCTTTCTTT
once	TRBV18	TRBD1	TRBJ2-1	CASSRAPGQGGNEQFF	TGTGCCAGCTCACGAGCACCGGGACAGGGAGGAAATGAGCAGTTCTTC
.	TRBV28	TRBD1	TRBJ1-1	CASSPDRKAFF	TGTGCCAGCAGCCCGGACAGGAAAGCTTTCTTT
.	TRBV25-1	.	TRBJ1-4	CASEGPGGKLFF	TGTGCCAGCGAGGGACCCGGGGGAAAACTGTTTTTT
.	TRBV12-3/TRBV12-4	.	TRBJ1-5	CASSLSPQQPQHF	TGTGCCAGCAGTTTATCCCCCCAACAGCCCCAGCATTTT
few	TRBV19	TRBD1	TRBJ1-1	CASSRQGVGDTEAFF	TGTGCCAGTAGTAGACAGGGGGTCGGGGACACTGAAGCTTTCTTT
.	TRBV3-1/TRBV3-2	.	TRBJ2-3	CASSHLLPRADTQYF	TGTGCCAGCAGCCACCTCCTCCCGAGGGCAGATACGCAGTATTTT
.	TRBV5-1	TRBD2	TRBJ2-7	CASSQLLAGFSYEQYF	TGCGCCAGCAGCCAATTACTAGCGGGGTTCTCCTACGAGCAGTACTTC
.	TRBV24-1	TRBD1	TRBJ1-2	CATSDHEGAGYTF	TGTGCCACCAGTGATCATGAGGGGGCTGGCTACACCTTC
.	TRBV2	TRBD1	TRBJ2-7	CASSDRGQYEQYF	TGTGCCAGCAGCGACAGGGGGCAGTACGAGCAGTACTTC
.	TRBV11-3	TRBD1	TRBJ2-2	CASSLARGRTGELFF	TGTGCCAGCAGCTTAGCCAGGGGGCGAACCGGGGAGCTGTTTTTT
.	TRBV7-9	TRBD1	TRBJ1-6	CASSFRDRGSPLHF	TGTGCCAGCAGCTTCCGGGACAGGGGCTCACCCCTCCACTTT
.	TRBV5-4	TRBD1	TRBJ1-2	CASSLDLDRGYGYTF	TGTGCCAGCAGCTTGGACCTCGACAGGGGGTATGGCTACACCTTC
.	TRBV28	TRBD1	TRBJ1-6	CASTPGTGVSPLHF	TGTGCCAGCACACCCGGGACAGGGGTTTCACCCCTCCACTTT
.	TRBV9	.	TRBJ2-2	CASSPPSRANTGELFF	TGTGCCAGCAGCCCCCCCTCTAGAGCGAACACCGGGGAGCTGTTTTTT
few	TRBV28	TRBD2	TRBJ2-5	CASSSLAENQETQYF	TGTGCCAGCAGTTCGCTAGCGGAAAATCAAGAGACCCAGTACTTC
.	TRBV27	.	TRBJ1-2	CASSAAPGGYTF	TGTGCCAGCAGTGCGGCGCCGGGAGGCTACACCTTC
.	TRBV7-6	TRBD1	TRBJ1-2	CASSSDREDGYTF	TGTGCCAGCAGCTCAGACAGGGAGGATGGCTACACCTTC
few	TRBV25-1	TRBD1	TRBJ2-2	CASSPPGTGGTGELFF	TGTGCCAGCAGTCCCCCCGGGACAGGGGGTACCGGGGAGCTGTTTTTT
.	TRBV11-2	TRBD1	TRBJ1-4	CASSPQGVGTNEKLFF	TGTGCCAGCAGCCCCCAGGGGGTAGGAACTAATGAAAAACTGTTTTTT
.	TRBV21-1	.	TRBJ1-2	CASAEMGAGVQGYTF	TGTGCCAGCGCCGAAATGGGGGCGGGGGTTCAGGGCTACACCTTC
few	TRBV6-1	.	TRBJ2-3	CASSEFEAAGTQYF	TGTGCCAGCAGTGAATTTGAGGCAGCGGGTACGCAGTATTTT
.	TRBV15	.	TRBJ2-4	CATSNQGWEAKNIQYF	TGTGCCACCAGCAACCAGGGTTGGGAAGCCAAAAACATTCAGTACTTC
.	TRBV18	TRBD2	TRBJ2-5	CASSPGLAVKETQYF	TGTGCCAGCTCCCCGGGACTAGCGGTCAAAGAGACCCAGTACTTC
.	TRBV5-4	TRBD1	TRBJ2-7	CASSEQGVNSYEQYF	TGTGCCAGCAGCGAACAGGGGGTGAACTCCTACGAGCAGTACTTC
.	TRBV5-1	.	TRBJ2-2	CASSIRRQVNTGELFF	TGCGCCAGCAGCATTAGGAGGCAGGTGAACACCGGGGAGCTGTTTTTT
.	TRBV7-8	TRBD2	TRBJ2-7	CASSRGTSGGLRSYEQYF	TGTGCCAGCAGCCGAGGGACTAGCGGGGGGCTAAGATCCTACGAGCAGTACTTC
.	TRBV4-3	TRBD1	TRBJ1-1	CASSIGRGRTEAFF	TGCGCCAGCAGCATCGGCAGGGGGAGAACTGAAGCTTTCTTT
.	TRBV19	.	TRBJ1-1	CASSIAKRTEAFF	TGTGCCAGTAGTATAGCTAAGAGGACTGAAGCTTTCTTT
.	TRBV4-1	.	TRBJ1-5	CASSQDYTASNQPQHF	TGCGCCAGCAGCCAAGATTACACCGCTAGCAATCAGCCCCAGCATTTT
few	TRBV15	.	TRBJ2-1	CATSRLSGTISYNEQFF	TGTGCCACCAGCCGCCTCTCGGGTACTATCTCCTACAATGAGCAGTTCTTC
.	TRBV3-1/TRBV3-2	.	TRBJ2-7	CASSLPGGYEQYF	TGTGCCAGCAGCCTCCCCGGGGGATACGAGCAGTACTTC
.	TRBV7-2	TRBD2	TRBJ2-2	CASSPSLLAGGPNTGELFF	TGTGCCAGCAGCCCCTCTCTACTAGCGGGGGGGCCCAACACCGGGGAGCTGTTTTTT
.	TRBV2	TRBD1	TRBJ1-5	CASSIIPGQNQLNQPQHF	TGTGCCAGCAGCATTATCCCGGGACAGAACCAACTCAATCAGCCCCAGCATTTT
.	TRBV12-3/TRBV12-4	.	TRBJ2-7	CASSTIDEQYF	TGTGCCAGCAGTACAATCGACGAGCAGTACTTC
.	TRBV2	.	TRBJ2-5	CASSDLARPETQYF	TGTGCCAGCAGTGATTTGGCCCGTCCTGAGACCCAGTACTTC
.	TRBV27	TRBD2	TRBJ2-3	CASSPLTSGGNTDTQYF	TGTGCCAGCAGTCCACTGACTAGCGGGGGGAACACAGATACGCAGTATTTT
.	TRBV2	.	TRBJ1-5	CASSESLVSTSRNQPQHF	TGTGCCAGCAGTGAAAGCCTAGTCAGTACCTCCCGCAATCAGCCCCAGCATTTT
.	TRBV5-1	TRBD1	TRBJ2-5	CASSLNPGQTETQYF	TGCGCCAGCAGCCTTAATCCGGGACAGACAGAGACCCAGTACTTC
.	TRBV28	.	TRBJ2-7	CASSSPWTSIPYEQYF	TGTGCCAGCAGTTCCCCGTGGACTTCTATCCCCTACGAGCAGTACTTC
once	TRBV5-1	.	TRBJ2-5	CASSLTGIQREETQYF	TGCGCCAGCAGCCTAACGGGAATTCAAAGGGAAGAGACCCAGTACTTC